The source of this T cell receptor (beta chain) is a study of blood T cell repertoires in COVID-19. About the study: Samples came from the United States, Italy and Spain, spanning acute and convalescent COVID-19. The cDNA or gDNA used as material had been derived from T cells, B-cell-depleted T cells, or PBMCs.

Repertoires were generated with immunoSEQ multiplex PCR, while TCRdb's copy carries only in-frame clones and drops some. The data show about 52,000 clones, approximately 89% seen once. This clone was recorded a few times. Germline assignment: CDR1 SGHKS and CDR2 YYEKEE (reference sequence). Trimming removed 4 bases at V and 2 bases at J, with 12 bases between. This CDR3 is 14 amino acids long. Source material: peripheral blood. The chain recombines TRBV5-5 with TRBJ1-2; a possible D gene is TRBD1 (6 bases). This TCR was recovered from an elderly man with active or convalescent COVID-19. The CDR3 DNA reads TGTGCCAGCAGCCGGGATACAGGGAACTATGGCTACACCTTC. This translates into CASSRDTGNYGYTF.